Listed below are T cell receptor beta chains from one sample, sequenced in a study of shared clonotypes between healthy human individuals. Sequenced by immunoSEQ multiplex PCR; TCRdb stores in-frame clones only, minus some. The sample carries roughly 2,000,000 clones, 90% to 95% recorded once. Sequencing was carried out using naive CD8+ T cells from PBMCs. The receptors here all came from a man in his late teens or twenties in good health. Some clones in this sample may be carry-over from other donors' samples. CDR3s leave out the opening cysteine and the closing phenylalanine or tryptophan. The order of the fields is J gene, clone size, V gene, CDR3 protein. Rows give clone size only sometimes, using once, few, many, or a class for an expanded clone.

TRBJ2-7,-,TRBV7-8,ASSLDRGVSDEQY
TRBJ2-7,-,TRBV6-6,ASNPGTSGNEQY
TRBJ2-1,-,TRBV7-9,ASSHAGDRGFPCEQF
TRBJ2-5,-,TRBV28,ASSLSGGEGETQY
TRBJ1-1,-,TRBV15,ATSTTRGFGEAF
TRBJ2-2,once,TRBV28,ASSLRDTGELF
TRBJ2-7,-,TRBV2,ASSYPPGGFNEQY
TRBJ2-7,-,TRBV11-2,ASSLYSSYEQY
TRBJ2-2,-,TRBV13,ASSLSLTGELF
TRBJ1-5,-,TRBV27,ASSPGQGGPSNQPQH
TRBJ1-1,-,TRBV28,ASSSRGGRTEAF
TRBJ1-5,-,TRBV29-1,SVVRGVQPQH
TRBJ2-7,-,TRBV19,ASRGTGGSYEQY
TRBJ2-2,once,TRBV28,ASSSRKLQGPGELF
TRBJ2-7,-,TRBV28,ASSFRSSGSYEQY
TRBJ1-1,few,TRBV5-1,ASSLGWGLQNTEAF
TRBJ1-2,-,TRBV29-1,SVEGRTYGYT
TRBJ1-1,-,TRBV13,ASSLERGNTEAF
TRBJ2-7,-,TRBV29-1,SVGTSNIYEQY
TRBJ2-1,-,TRBV4-3,ASSQQEIEAYNEQF
TRBJ1-2,-,TRBV5-1,ASSLVGQGTYGYT
TRBJ2-7,-,TRBV7-6,ASSPPRGQPR
TRBJ2-7,-,TRBV6-5,ASRRTGDEQY
TRBJ1-2,-,TRBV27,ASSLRSPNYGYT
TRBJ2-5,-,TRBV4-1,ASSQWAGGETQY
TRBJ1-2,few,TRBV29-1,SVVDGYT
TRBJ2-1,-,TRBV6-4,ASSDTRRPGPTEQF
TRBJ2-7,-,TRBV10-3,AISESRGEQY
TRBJ1-1,-,TRBV27,ASRPGVNTEAF
TRBJ2-1,-,TRBV28,ASSLSAGTYNEQF
TRBJ1-4,-,TRBV6-4,ASLRQGLEKLF
TRBJ1-2,-,TRBV28,ASRVNGLRGHGYT